These T cell receptor beta chains were read from a single sample in a study of Ad26.COV2.S vaccination and SARS-CoV-2 variants. Here immunoSEQ multiplex PCR was the method, and the copy in TCRdb shows in-frame clones only, minus some. In the table there are more than 250,000 clones, about 89% of which are singletons. The starting material was peripheral blood, obtained in a trial of Ad26.COV2.S vaccine versus placebo. The source of these receptors is a person aged 18-60 years who received the Ad26.COV2.S COVID-19 vaccine or a placebo. Each CDR3 is given with its conserved first and last residue. The order of the fields is clone size, V gene, D gene, J gene, CDR3 protein, CDR3 DNA. A D gene is named only where the DNA matches it firmly. Part of the rows lack a size; the others show once, few, many or a class for expanded clones.

>-|TRBV19|-|TRBJ2-5
CASSIVWGTGLETQYF
TGTGCCAGTAGTATAGTCTGGGGGACCGGGTTGGAGACCCAGTACTTC
>-|TRBV6-6|-|TRBJ2-1
CASSYILVRFNEQFF
TGTGCCAGCAGTTACATACTAGTGAGGTTCAATGAGCAGTTCTTC
>few|TRBV2|TRBD2|TRBJ2-7
CASIPEGLAGDEQYF
TGTGCCAGCATTCCAGAGGGGCTAGCGGGAGATGAGCAGTACTTC
>-|TRBV5-1|-|TRBJ2-5
CASSSSVSPRGTQYF
TGCGCCAGCAGCTCCTCGGTCTCCCCGCGTGGGACCCAGTACTTC
>-|TRBV6-4|-|TRBJ2-1
CASSDTVQGGSYNEQFF
TGTGCCAGCAGTGACACCGTCCAGGGGGGATCCTACAATGAGCAGTTCTTC
>-|TRBV7-6|-|TRBJ1-1
CASSLERGAEAFF
TGTGCCAGCAGCTTAGAGAGGGGCGCTGAAGCTTTCTTT
>-|TRBV7-3|-|TRBJ2-2
CASSLITGQMDTGELFF
TGTGCCAGCAGCTTAATAACAGGGCAAATGGACACCGGGGAGCTGTTTTTT
>few|TRBV5-1|TRBD1|TRBJ2-1
CASSLGQGGNEQFF
TGCGCCAGCAGCTTGGGACAGGGTGGGAATGAGCAGTTCTTC
>-|TRBV2|TRBD2|TRBJ2-1
CASREGLAGGLYNEQFF
TGTGCCAGCAGGGAAGGACTAGCGGGGGGGCTGTACAATGAGCAGTTCTTC
>-|TRBV6-2/TRBV6-3|TRBD1|TRBJ2-5
CASSSYRGDETQYF
TGTGCCAGCAGTTCGTACAGGGGCGACGAGACCCAGTACTTC
>-|TRBV6-5|-|TRBJ1-5
CASRGDQGNQPQHF
TGTGCCAGCAGAGGAGATCAGGGGAATCAGCCCCAGCATTTT
>once|TRBV2|-|TRBJ1-1
CASSGNRNTEAFF
TGTGCCAGCAGTGGGAACAGGAACACTGAAGCTTTCTTT
>-|TRBV7-3|-|TRBJ1-3
CASPGSGNTIYF
TGTGCCAGTCCCGGGTCTGGAAACACCATATATTTT
>few|TRBV9|-|TRBJ1-5
CASSVGGAGNQPQHF
TGTGCCAGCAGCGTAGGTGGGGCGGGCAATCAGCCCCAGCATTTT
>few|TRBV7-9|-|TRBJ2-3
CASSSTSTDTQYF
TGTGCCAGCAGCTCCACTAGCACAGATACGCAGTATTTT
>once|TRBV9|-|TRBJ1-1
CASSATQGSLGEAFF
TGTGCCAGCAGCGCCACACAGGGATCTCTGGGTGAAGCTTTCTTT
>few|TRBV12-3/TRBV12-4|TRBD1|TRBJ1-5
CASSGQGYQPQHF
TGTGCCAGCAGCGGACAGGGGTATCAGCCCCAGCATTTT
>-|TRBV5-1|-|TRBJ1-1
CASSLGGAAMNTEAFF
TGCGCCAGCAGCTTGGGCGGTGCCGCAATGAACACTGAAGCTTTCTTT
>-|TRBV3-1/TRBV3-2|-|TRBJ2-7
CASSQDPAGGYYEQYF
TGTGCCAGCAGCCAAGATCCCGCCGGAGGGTACTACGAGCAGTACTTC
>-|TRBV20-1|-|TRBJ2-7
CSAREGYEQYF
TGCAGTGCTAGAGAGGGGTACGAGCAGTACTTC
>-|TRBV15|-|TRBJ1-1
CATSRREMNTEAFF
TGTGCCACCAGCAGACGGGAAATGAACACTGAAGCTTTCTTT
>-|TRBV3-1/TRBV3-2|-|TRBJ1-6
CASSQVGPENNSPLHF
TGTGCCAGCAGCCAAGTTGGCCCCGAAAATAATTCACCCCTCCACTTT
>-|TRBV28|-|TRBJ1-5
CASSLAPLGQPQHF
TGTGCCAGCAGTTTGGCCCCGTTAGGTCAGCCCCAGCATTTT
>-|TRBV29-1|-|TRBJ2-5
CSVEDWTDGTETQYF
TGCAGCGTTGAAGATTGGACCGACGGGACGGAGACCCAGTACTTC
>-|TRBV5-1|-|TRBJ1-4
CASSFTGLREKLFF
TGCGCCAGCAGCTTCACAGGGTTGCGTGAAAAACTGTTTTTT
>-|TRBV7-8|TRBD1|TRBJ2-5
CASSLEGTGKETQYF
TGTGCCAGCAGCTTAGAAGGGACAGGGAAAGAGACCCAGTACTTC
>-|TRBV30|-|TRBJ1-6
CACGTGYNSPLHF
TGTGCCTGTGGTACAGGGTATAATTCACCCCTCCACTTT
>-|TRBV7-9|-|TRBJ2-5
CASSTQTGQETQYF
TGTGCCAGCAGCACTCAGACAGGACAAGAGACCCAGTACTTC
>once|TRBV5-1|-|TRBJ1-1
CASSPLGGSDEAFF
TGCGCCAGCAGCCCCCTAGGGGGGTCGGATGAAGCTTTCTTT
>few|TRBV3-1/TRBV3-2|-|TRBJ1-5
CASSQDRGQPQHF
TGTGCCAGCAGCCAAGACAGAGGTCAGCCCCAGCATTTT
>-|TRBV6-6|TRBD1|TRBJ1-1
CASSWTGTSNTEAFF
TGTGCCAGCAGTTGGACAGGAACAAGTAACACTGAAGCTTTCTTT
>-|TRBV5-6|-|TRBJ1-2
CASAPRSNYGYTF
TGTGCCAGCGCCCCGCGCAGTAACTATGGCTACACCTTC
>-|TRBV30|-|TRBJ2-2
CAWGSYLTGELFF
TGTGCCTGGGGTTCCTACTTAACCGGGGAGCTGTTTTTT
>-|TRBV30|-|TRBJ1-1
CAWTSLGEAFF
TGTGCCTGGACCTCCTTGGGTGAAGCTTTCTTT
>-|TRBV5-1|-|TRBJ2-4
CASSVQGGRNIQYF
TGCGCCAGCAGCGTACAGGGGGGGAGAAACATTCAGTACTTC
>-|TRBV7-9|-|TRBJ1-1
CASSNQVNTEAFF
TGTGCCAGCAGCAACCAGGTGAACACTGAAGCTTTCTTT
>few|TRBV19|TRBD1|TRBJ2-7
CASSSWTGNYEQYF
TGTGCCAGTAGTTCTTGGACAGGGAACTACGAGCAGTACTTC
>-|TRBV7-2|-|TRBJ2-1
CASSLEGLPHNEQFF
TGTGCCAGCAGCTTAGAAGGACTTCCCCACAATGAGCAGTTCTTC
>-|TRBV21-1|-|TRBJ1-1
CASSKEHSVEGDTEAFF
TGTGCCAGCAGCAAAGAACATTCAGTGGAGGGGGACACTGAAGCTTTCTTT
>-|TRBV18|TRBD2|TRBJ2-1
CASSSTSGGSYNEQFF
TGTGCCAGCTCGTCAACTAGCGGGGGGTCCTACAATGAGCAGTTCTTC
>-|TRBV7-2|-|TRBJ2-3
CASSLVIGRTTDTQYF
TGTGCCAGCAGCTTAGTCATTGGCCGGACCACAGATACGCAGTATTTT
>-|TRBV5-1|-|TRBJ2-6
CASSLWAGGSGANVLTF
TGCGCCAGCAGCTTGTGGGCAGGAGGATCTGGGGCCAACGTCCTGACTTTC
>-|TRBV10-3|-|TRBJ1-1
CAINNLENTEAFF
TGTGCCATCAATAACCTAGAGAACACTGAAGCTTTCTTT